A single sample gave rise to the 18 T cell receptor beta chains below, sequenced in a study of T cell repertoires in cytomegalovirus infection. MiXCR was run by TCRdb on the reads, yielding one entry per CDR3 protein. The sample yields some 130,000 distinct CDR3 sequences, roughly 8.2% seen once. Sequencing was performed on PBMCs. Receptor source: a human donor in good health (CMV status not recorded). Some clones in this sample may be carry-over from other donors' samples.

This clonotype was counted between two and nine times. The V and J genes are TRBV19 and TRBJ1-6, with 9 bases matching TRBD1. This CDR3 contains 15 residues. J gave up 10 bases and V 3 bases, and 7 bases lay outside the gene matches. Germline V CDR1 and CDR2: LNHDA, SQIVND (reference sequence). CDR3 residues: CASSIEGQGNSPLHF. Here the CDR3 DNA reads TGTGCCAGTAGTATCGAGGGACAGGGAAACTCACCCCTCCACTTT.

This clonotype was found many times. The V and J genes are TRBV12-3 or TRBV12-4 and TRBJ1-1, with D possibly matching TRBD1 (5 bases). The CDR3 totals 15 residues. V gave up 1 base and J gave up 3 bases, with 12 bases separating them. This CDR3 is CASSLGGLRYTEAFF. The CDR3 DNA follows: TGTGCCAGCAGTTTAGGGGGCTTACGGTACACTGAAGCTTTCTTT.

This clonotype was detected ten times or more. The gene calls are TRBV20-1 and TRBJ2-1; tentative D call: TRBD1 (6 bases). Germline CDR1 is DFQATT and CDR2 is SNEGSKA (reference sequence). The CDR3 covers 15 residues. Trimming left V 6 bases short and J 5 bases short, with 20 bases between. The CDR3 DNA is TGCAGTGCCAGTTCCGGGACACTCTTACACAATGAGCAGTTCTTC. Translation: CSASSGTLLHNEQFF.

The chain uses TRBV19 and TRBJ1-1; D perhaps matches TRBD1 (5 bases). The CDR3 runs 15 residues. The V end lost 6 bases, the J end lost 5 bases, and 19 bases lay between the germline ends. Germline CDR1 and CDR2: LNHDA and SQIVND (reference sequence). Here the CDR3 DNA reads TGTGCCAGTAGCCAAACGGGACCCTGGGGGACTGAAGCTTTCTTT. This sequence encodes CASSQTGPWGTEAFF.

This clonotype was seen at least ten times. V usage is TRBV5-6 and J usage is TRBJ1-4, with TRBD1 matching 8 bases. Trimming removed 1 base from V and 1 base from J; junction bases left unmatched: 0. Germline V gene lookup returns CDR1 SGHDT and CDR2 YYEEEE. The CDR3 consists of 15 residues. CDR3 region: CASSLTGGTNEKLFF. DNA for the CDR3: TGTGCCAGCAGCTTGACAGGGGGAACTAATGAAAAACTGTTTTTT.

The chain joins TRBV20-1 to TRBJ2-7; tentatively, D is TRBD2 (6 bases). V was shortened by 0 bases and J by 0 bases, with 12 bases between the two germline ends. Per germline, CDR1 DFQATT and CDR2 SNEGSKA (reference sequence). This CDR3 is 15 amino acids long. In DNA form, the CDR3 reads TGCAGTGCTAGAGATCAGAGCGGGCGCTCCTACGAGCAGTACTTC. This codes for CSARDQSGRSYEQYF.

At least ten counts were recorded for this clonotype. The chain links TRBV28 to TRBJ1-4; a possible D gene is TRBD1 (6 bases). V shed 4 bases and J shed 6 bases, with 21 bases lying between them. Germline values: CDR1 MDHEN, CDR2 SYDVKM. This CDR3 has 17 amino acids. The CDR3 region has the DNA TGTGCCAGCAGTTCCCTGGGTCGAGGGGGAGGGGATGAAAAACTGTTTTTT. Residues: CASSSLGRGGGDEKLFF. The full variable domain, with the rest looked up from reference TRBV28 and TRBJ1-4, is DVKVTQSSRYLVKRTGEKVFLECVQDMDHENMFWYRQDPGLGLRLIYFSYDVKMKEKGDIPEGYSVSREKKERFSLILESASTNQTSMYLCASSSLGRGGGDEKLFFGSGTQLSVL.

Concerning this clonotype: This clone may be a read error of a much larger clone one base away. The chain's CDR3 is CASSSGPNQPQHF. The CDR3 nucleotides read TGTGCCAGCAGCTCGGGACCAAATCAGCCCCAGCATTTT. The chain recombines TRBV7-4 with TRBJ1-5; maybe TRBD1 (5 bases). The CDR3 length is 13 residues. CDR1 SGHVT and CDR2 SQSDAQ come from the germline V gene. V was cut by 4 bases and J by 4 bases, with 8 bases left in between.

This clonotype was counted ten times or more. The chain links TRBV7-9 to TRBJ1-1; tentative D call: TRBD1 (6 bases). This CDR3 region has 13 residues. Trimming removed 5 bases at V and 3 bases at J, with 10 bases between. Germline V lookup: CDR1 SEHNR, CDR2 FQNEAQ (reference sequence). The CDR3: CASSGGQYTEAFF. The DNA for the CDR3 is TGTGCCAGCAGCGGAGGACAGTACACTGAAGCTTTCTTT.

This clonotype came up many times. This chain joins TRBV12-3 or TRBV12-4 and TRBJ2-1; D gene uncertain. V was shortened by 3 bases and J by 1 base, with 13 bases between the two germline ends. The CDR3 covers 16 residues. The CDR3 DNA reads as TGTGCCAGCAGTTTCGCTTCAGTACCTTCCTACAATGAGCAGTTCTTC. Residues: CASSFASVPSYNEQFF.

The chain is built from TRBV5-1 and TRBJ1-2, with 10 bases fitting TRBD1. Germline loops: CDR1 SGHRS, CDR2 YFSETQ. The CDR3 length is 15 residues. J lost 6 bases, V lost 4 bases, and 9 bases had no gene match. CDR3 sequence reads: CASSSGTGARDGYTF. For the CDR3, the DNA is TGCGCCAGCAGCAGCGGGACAGGGGCTAGAGATGGCTACACCTTC.

This clonotype was detected many times. The chain is built from TRBV5-1 and TRBJ1-1; 9 bases match TRBD1. The CDR3 is 16 residues long. Trimming cost V 0 bases and J 7 bases; bases outside gene matches: 10. Germline CDR1 SGHRS, CDR2 YFSETQ. For the CDR3, the DNA is TGCGCCAGCAGCTTGGCCCCGGGACAGGGATTTGTTGAAGCTTTCTTT. As protein: CASSLAPGQGFVEAFF.

Many counts were recorded for this clonotype. The CDR3 nucleotides are TGTGCCAGCACCCTGAGGGGTCCCTACGAGCAGTACTTC. It is translated as CASTLRGPYEQYF. J is TRBJ2-7 and V is TRBV6-6; either TRBD1 or TRBD2 may supply D (5 bases each). The CDR3 length is 13 residues. V was clipped by 7 bases and J by 2 bases, with 12 bases between them. The germline gives CDR1 MNHNY, CDR2 SVGAGI (reference sequence).

This clonotype has at least ten counts. The genes are TRBV4-1 and TRBJ1-4, with a weak D call TRBD1 (5 bases). The V gene's germline CDR1 is MGHRA and CDR2 YSYEKL. The V gene lost 2 bases and the J gene lost 8 bases, with 12 bases spanning the gap. CDR3 size: 14 residues. DNA for the CDR3: TGCGCCAGCAGCCAAACCGGGGCAGAGGAAAAACTGTTTTTT. Its translation: CASSQTGAEEKLFF.

This clonotype was counted only a few times. V usage is TRBV2 and J usage is TRBJ2-5; D might be TRBD2 (5 bases). The CDR3 totals 14 residues. The germline gives CDR1 SNHLY, CDR2 FYNNEI. V lost 7 bases and J lost 0, with 12 bases in between. CDR3 loop: CASNPSGYQETQYF. The DNA for the CDR3 is TGTGCCAGCAACCCCTCGGGGTACCAAGAGACCCAGTACTTC.

In this sample, this clonotype turned up a few times. This sequence joins TRBV7-6 and TRBJ2-1; no clear D. Trimming shortened V by 5 bases and J by 9 bases, and 14 bases separated the two germline ends. Germline V gene lookup returns CDR1 SGHVS and CDR2 FNYEAQ. The CDR3 covers 13 residues. The chain's CDR3 is CASSATSTGEQFF. The CDR3 coding sequence is TGTGCCAGCAGCGCGACCTCGACGGGTGAGCAGTTCTTC.

In this sample, this clonotype turned up many times. The chain employs TRBV7-8 and TRBJ2-7; D is tentatively TRBD1 or TRBD2 (6 bases each). V lost 5 bases, J lost 0 bases, and 17 bases lay in between. Germline CDR1 reads SGHVS; CDR2 reads FQNEAQ. The CDR3 is made up of 16 amino acids. CDR3 DNA: TGTGCCAGCAGCGGAGGGACATCTTATAGCTCCTACGAGCAGTACTTC. Translation: CASSGGTSYSSYEQYF.

This clonotype was picked up a small number of times. The CDR3 sequence is CASSPGTNQPQHF. CDR3 sequence (DNA): TGTGCCAGCAGCCCCGGGACCAATCAGCCCCAGCATTTT. V is TRBV6-2 or TRBV6-3 and J is TRBJ1-5, with a tentative D call TRBD1 (5 bases). This CDR3 is 13 amino acids long. Trimming took off 6 bases at V and 3 bases at J, with 9 bases between the two ends. The germline gives CDR1 MNHEY, CDR2 SVGEGT.